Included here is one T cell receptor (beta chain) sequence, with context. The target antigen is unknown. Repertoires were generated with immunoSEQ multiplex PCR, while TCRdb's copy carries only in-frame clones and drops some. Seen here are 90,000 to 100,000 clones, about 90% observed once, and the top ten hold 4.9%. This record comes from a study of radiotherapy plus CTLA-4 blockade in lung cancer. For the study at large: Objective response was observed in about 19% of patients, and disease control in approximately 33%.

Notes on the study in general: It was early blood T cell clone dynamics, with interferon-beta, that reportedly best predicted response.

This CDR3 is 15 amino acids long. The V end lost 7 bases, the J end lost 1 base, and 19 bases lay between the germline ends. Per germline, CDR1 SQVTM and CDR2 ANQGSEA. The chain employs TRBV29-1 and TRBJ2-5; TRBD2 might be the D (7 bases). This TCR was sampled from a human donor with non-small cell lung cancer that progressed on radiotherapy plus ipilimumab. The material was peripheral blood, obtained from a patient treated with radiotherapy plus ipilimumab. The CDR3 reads CSARLGGLTQETQYF. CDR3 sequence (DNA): TGCAGCGCTAGATTGGGGGGGCTGACCCAAGAGACCCAGTACTTC.